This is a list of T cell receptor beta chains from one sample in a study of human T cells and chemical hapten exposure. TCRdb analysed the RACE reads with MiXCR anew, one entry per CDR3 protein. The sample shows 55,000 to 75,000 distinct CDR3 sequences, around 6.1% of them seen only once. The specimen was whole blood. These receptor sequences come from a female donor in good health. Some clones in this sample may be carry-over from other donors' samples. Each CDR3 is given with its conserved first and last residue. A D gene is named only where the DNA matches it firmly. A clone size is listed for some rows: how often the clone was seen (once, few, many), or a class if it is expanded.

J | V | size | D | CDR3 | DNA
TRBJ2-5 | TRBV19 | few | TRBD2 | CASSNPFDPGLAGIDQETQYF | TGTGCCAGTAGTAACCCCTTCGACCCGGGACTAGCGGGAATTGATCAAGAGACCCAGTACTTC
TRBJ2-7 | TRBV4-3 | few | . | CASSLDRSNSYEQYF | TGCGCCAGCAGCTTGGACAGATCAAACTCCTACGAGCAGTACTTC
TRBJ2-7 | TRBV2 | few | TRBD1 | CASSLDRSREQYF | TGTGCCAGCAGCCTGGACAGGTCTCGGGAGCAGTACTTC
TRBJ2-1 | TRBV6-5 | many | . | CASKRGYRDEQFF | TGTGCCAGCAAAAGAGGCTACAGGGATGAGCAGTTCTTC
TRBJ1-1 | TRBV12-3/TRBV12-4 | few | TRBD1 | CASSTKSAGTGNTEAFF | TGTGCCAGCAGTACGAAAAGCGCCGGGACAGGGAACACTGAAGCTTTCTTT
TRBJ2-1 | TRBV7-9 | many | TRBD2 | CASSLVAPRTSGRKNEQFF | TGTGCCAGCAGCTTAGTTGCTCCTCGGACTAGCGGGAGGAAGAATGAGCAGTTCTTC
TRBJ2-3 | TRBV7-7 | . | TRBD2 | CASSLGEAGADTQYF | TGTGCCAGCAGCTTAGGCGAGGCGGGGGCAGATACGCAGTATTTT
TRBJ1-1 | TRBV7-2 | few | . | CASSFWISNTEAFF | TGTGCCAGCAGCTTTTGGATATCTAACACTGAAGCTTTCTTT
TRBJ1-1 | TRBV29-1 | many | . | CSVEYSLNTEAFF | TGCAGCGTTGAGTATTCCCTGAACACTGAAGCTTTCTTT
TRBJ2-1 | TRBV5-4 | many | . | CASSLAYIASNEQFF | TGTGCCAGCAGCTTGGCCTACATTGCCAGCAATGAGCAGTTCTTC
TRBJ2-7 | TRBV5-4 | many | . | CATSDGGAYSYEQYF | TGTGCCACATCTGACGGCGGGGCGTACTCCTACGAGCAGTACTTC
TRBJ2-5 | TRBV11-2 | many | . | CASNSGPQETQYF | TGTGCCAGCAACAGCGGACCCCAAGAGACCCAGTACTTC
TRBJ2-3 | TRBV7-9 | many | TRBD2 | CASSLGWTSGRGRDTQYF | TGTGCCAGCAGCTTAGGATGGACTAGCGGGAGAGGGAGAGATACGCAGTATTTT
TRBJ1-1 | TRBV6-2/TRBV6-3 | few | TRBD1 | CASSFPRDRGAVNTEAFF | TGTGCCAGCAGTTTTCCCCGAGACAGGGGGGCGGTGAACACTGAAGCTTTCTTT
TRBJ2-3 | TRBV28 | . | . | CASTAGFADTQYF | TGTGCCAGCACGGCGGGGTTCGCAGATACGCAGTATTTT
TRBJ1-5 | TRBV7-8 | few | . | CASSPSSGPYSNQPQHF | TGTGCCAGCAGCCCCAGCTCAGGGCCCTATAGCAATCAGCCCCAGCATTTT
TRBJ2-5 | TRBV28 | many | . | CASLEGGPVETQYF | TGTGCCAGCTTGGAGGGGGGCCCCGTTGAGACCCAGTACTTC
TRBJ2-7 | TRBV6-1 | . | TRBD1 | CASSEVIQGTEQYF | TGTGCCAGCAGTGAAGTTATACAGGGGACCGAGCAGTACTTC
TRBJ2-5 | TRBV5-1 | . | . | CASSSRQGGAQETQYF | TGCGCCAGCAGCTCACGACAGGGAGGAGCCCAAGAGACCCAGTACTTC
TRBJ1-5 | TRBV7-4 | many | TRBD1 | CASRLDRGRNGNQPQHF | TGTGCCAGCAGACTTGACAGGGGGCGCAACGGCAATCAGCCCCAGCATTTT
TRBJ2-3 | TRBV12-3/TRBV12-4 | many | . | CASSLGSATQYF | TGTGCCAGCAGTTTGGGAAGTGCTACGCAGTATTTT
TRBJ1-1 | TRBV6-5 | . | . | CASSYGPSVAFF | TGTGCCAGCAGTTACGGGCCCAGTGTAGCTTTCTTT
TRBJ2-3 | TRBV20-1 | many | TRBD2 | CSASIGGRDADTQYF | TGCAGTGCTAGTATTGGCGGGAGAGACGCAGATACGCAGTATTTT
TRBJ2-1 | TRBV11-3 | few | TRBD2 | CASSSGGSLNEQFF | TGTGCCAGCAGCTCCGGCGGGAGTTTAAATGAGCAGTTCTTC
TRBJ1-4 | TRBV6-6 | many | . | CASSSPGITTNEKLFF | TGTGCCAGCAGTTCCCCCGGGATAACAACTAATGAAAAACTGTTTTTT
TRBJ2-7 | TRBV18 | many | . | CASSPPGAGDTYEQYF | TGTGCCAGCTCACCACCGGGGGCAGGGGACACCTACGAGCAGTACTTC
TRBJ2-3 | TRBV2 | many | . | CAIGGDRLTQYF | TGTGCCATTGGAGGGGACCGTCTGACGCAGTATTTT
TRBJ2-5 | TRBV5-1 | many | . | CASSLGGFEETQYF | TGCGCCAGCAGCTTGGGGGGATTCGAAGAGACCCAGTACTTC
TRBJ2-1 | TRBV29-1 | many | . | CSVERERGEQFF | TGCAGCGTTGAGAGGGAGAGGGGTGAGCAGTTCTTC
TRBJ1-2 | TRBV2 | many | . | CASRGRGDYGYTF | TGTGCCAGCAGAGGCCGGGGGGACTATGGCTACACCTTC
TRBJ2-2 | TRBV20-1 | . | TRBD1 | CSATTPGQGTFTGELFF | TGCAGTGCTACCACCCCGGGACAGGGGACTTTCACCGGGGAGCTGTTTTTT
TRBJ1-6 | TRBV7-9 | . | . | CASSSLNSPLHF | TGTGCCAGCAGCTCCCTCAATTCACCCCTCCACTTT
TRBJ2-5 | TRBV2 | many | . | CASRSYMGLAGETQYF | TGTGCCAGCAGGTCCTATATGGGGCTAGCTGGAGAGACCCAGTACTTC
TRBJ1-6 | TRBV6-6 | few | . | CASSQNSPLHF | TGTGCCAGCAGTCAGAATTCACCCCTCCACTTT
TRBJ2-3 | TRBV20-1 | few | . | CSARLGDTQYF | TGCAGTGCTAGGCTAGGCGATACGCAGTATTTT
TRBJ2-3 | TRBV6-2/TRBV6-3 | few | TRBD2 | CASSSHSGRADTQYF | TGTGCCAGCAGTTCCCATAGCGGGAGGGCAGATACGCAGTATTTT
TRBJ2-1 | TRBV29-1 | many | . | CSVEVRGRGRNEQFF | TGCAGCGTTGAAGTCCGAGGCAGGGGACGGAATGAGCAGTTCTTC
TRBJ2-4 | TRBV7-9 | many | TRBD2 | CASSLASSGSTKNIQYF | TGTGCCAGCAGCTTAGCGTCTAGCGGGAGTACCAAAAACATTCAGTACTTC
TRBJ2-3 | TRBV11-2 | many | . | CASSSHGTLQDTQYF | TGTGCCAGCAGCTCCCATGGGACCCTCCAGGATACGCAGTATTTT
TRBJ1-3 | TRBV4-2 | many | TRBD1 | CASSQGYRGGNTIYF | TGTGCCAGCAGCCAAGGTTACAGGGGTGGAAACACCATATATTTT
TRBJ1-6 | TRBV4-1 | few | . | CASSQVQGNNSPLHF | TGCGCCAGCAGCCAAGTGCAGGGCAATAATTCACCCCTCCACTTT
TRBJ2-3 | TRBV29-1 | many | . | CSVDGFRGSTDTQYF | TGCAGCGTTGATGGTTTTAGGGGAAGCACAGATACGCAGTATTTT
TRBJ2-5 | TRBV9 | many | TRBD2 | CASSVGGREGPETQYF | TGTGCCAGCAGCGTAGGTGGGCGGGAGGGCCCAGAGACCCAGTACTTC